These T cell receptor beta chains were read from a single sample in a study of spatial heterogeneity in lung cancer. One entry per CDR3 protein, called by TCRdb with MiXCR from the 5' RACE reads. This table holds about 41,000 distinct CDR3 sequences, about 12% found once. Source: PBMCs, taken at surgery. The receptors were gathered from a female donor with early-stage non-small cell lung cancer. Both conserved end residues are part of each CDR3. A D gene is named only where the DNA matches it firmly.

j_call: TRBJ2-2; d_call: .; cdr3_length: 15; v_call: TRBV6-5; cdr3_aa: CASSYGGAETGELFF
j_call: TRBJ2-1; d_call: .; cdr3_length: 14; v_call: TRBV7-9; cdr3_aa: CASSLIPDYNEQFF
j_call: TRBJ1-2; d_call: TRBD1; cdr3_length: 13; v_call: TRBV19; cdr3_aa: CASSRDRGSGYTF
j_call: TRBJ2-3; d_call: .; cdr3_length: 15; v_call: TRBV4-3; cdr3_aa: CASSQDGTRRDTQYF
j_call: TRBJ2-1; d_call: .; cdr3_length: 12; v_call: TRBV5-4; cdr3_aa: CASSLGWNEQFF
j_call: TRBJ1-1; d_call: .; cdr3_length: 14; v_call: TRBV4-2; cdr3_aa: CASSNGHYGTEAFF
j_call: TRBJ2-3; d_call: .; cdr3_length: 13; v_call: TRBV6-5; cdr3_aa: CASSYTPWDTQYF
j_call: TRBJ2-3; d_call: TRBD2; cdr3_length: 17; v_call: TRBV11-3; cdr3_aa: CASSRGLAGASTDTQYF
j_call: TRBJ1-1; d_call: TRBD1; cdr3_length: 11; v_call: TRBV2; cdr3_aa: CASDRAPEAFF
j_call: TRBJ2-1; d_call: .; cdr3_length: 16; v_call: TRBV15; cdr3_aa: CATSRGSGEGYNEQFF
j_call: TRBJ2-2; d_call: .; cdr3_length: 17; v_call: TRBV7-6; cdr3_aa: CASSLGVAVRNAGELFF
j_call: TRBJ2-5; d_call: TRBD1; cdr3_length: 17; v_call: TRBV5-1; cdr3_aa: CASSAAEPGQRILTQYF
j_call: TRBJ2-2; d_call: TRBD2; cdr3_length: 17; v_call: TRBV12-3/TRBV12-4; cdr3_aa: CASSPRLAGGRGGELFF
j_call: TRBJ2-5; d_call: TRBD2; cdr3_length: 16; v_call: TRBV7-2; cdr3_aa: CASSPSSGGFLETQYF
j_call: TRBJ2-6; d_call: .; cdr3_length: 15; v_call: TRBV5-1; cdr3_aa: CASTLPGSGANVLTF
j_call: TRBJ2-7; d_call: TRBD1; cdr3_length: 14; v_call: TRBV6-6; cdr3_aa: CASSPGQGHYEQYF
j_call: TRBJ2-2; d_call: .; cdr3_length: 12; v_call: TRBV7-2; cdr3_aa: CASSLEVGELFF
j_call: TRBJ1-4; d_call: .; cdr3_length: 14; v_call: TRBV5-1; cdr3_aa: CASSSAGGEEKLFF
j_call: TRBJ1-5; d_call: .; cdr3_length: 12; v_call: TRBV12-3/TRBV12-4; cdr3_aa: CASSFQGQPQHF
j_call: TRBJ1-1; d_call: TRBD1; cdr3_length: 14; v_call: TRBV7-2; cdr3_aa: CASSLTGGGTEAFF
j_call: TRBJ1-5; d_call: .; cdr3_length: 18; v_call: TRBV20-1; cdr3_aa: CSAREDQISADLNQPQHF
j_call: TRBJ2-1; d_call: TRBD2; cdr3_length: 14; v_call: TRBV20-1; cdr3_aa: CSALLLLAGGLQFF
j_call: TRBJ1-2; d_call: .; cdr3_length: 13; v_call: TRBV20-1; cdr3_aa: CSASFQGSYGYTF
j_call: TRBJ2-3; d_call: .; cdr3_length: 13; v_call: TRBV7-2; cdr3_aa: CASSPIGSDTQYF
j_call: TRBJ1-3; d_call: .; cdr3_length: 15; v_call: TRBV6-5; cdr3_aa: CASSSGRFSGNTIYF
j_call: TRBJ2-3; d_call: TRBD2; cdr3_length: 18; v_call: TRBV7-9; cdr3_aa: CASSSPRTSGGATDTQYF
j_call: TRBJ2-4; d_call: .; cdr3_length: 16; v_call: TRBV2; cdr3_aa: CASSEEEAGSKNIQYF
j_call: TRBJ2-3; d_call: TRBD2; cdr3_length: 15; v_call: TRBV5-5; cdr3_aa: CASSLLAGGTDTQYF
j_call: TRBJ2-5; d_call: TRBD2; cdr3_length: 14; v_call: TRBV5-1; cdr3_aa: CASSLIREGETQYF
j_call: TRBJ1-5; d_call: TRBD1; cdr3_length: 17; v_call: TRBV24-1; cdr3_aa: CATSDRRQGGSNQPQHF
j_call: TRBJ2-5; d_call: .; cdr3_length: 17; v_call: TRBV5-6; cdr3_aa: CASSLDPQRSARETQYF
j_call: TRBJ1-1; d_call: .; cdr3_length: 15; v_call: TRBV28; cdr3_aa: CASSLMIAGNTEAFF
j_call: TRBJ1-2; d_call: .; cdr3_length: 16; v_call: TRBV2; cdr3_aa: CASSSRQDIANYGYTF
j_call: TRBJ2-3; d_call: .; cdr3_length: 15; v_call: TRBV2; cdr3_aa: CASRETDVVTDTQYF
j_call: TRBJ1-4; d_call: .; cdr3_length: 14; v_call: TRBV4-2; cdr3_aa: CASSQDQGWEKLFF
j_call: TRBJ2-2; d_call: .; cdr3_length: 12; v_call: TRBV5-1; cdr3_aa: CASSLEAGELFF
j_call: TRBJ1-5; d_call: TRBD1; cdr3_length: 15; v_call: TRBV6-6; cdr3_aa: CASRGGQGLNQPQHF
j_call: TRBJ2-7; d_call: TRBD2; cdr3_length: 13; v_call: TRBV6-5; cdr3_aa: CASGRGAEYEQYF
j_call: TRBJ1-3; d_call: .; cdr3_length: 14; v_call: TRBV20-1; cdr3_aa: CSARSGGPGNTIYF
j_call: TRBJ2-5; d_call: TRBD2; cdr3_length: 15; v_call: TRBV27; cdr3_aa: CASSSSGGYQETQYF
j_call: TRBJ1-2; d_call: TRBD1; cdr3_length: 15; v_call: TRBV6-5; cdr3_aa: CASSYSQGGGYGYTF
j_call: TRBJ2-2; d_call: .; cdr3_length: 15; v_call: TRBV11-2; cdr3_aa: CASSFIGGRTGELFF
j_call: TRBJ2-7; d_call: TRBD1; cdr3_length: 14; v_call: TRBV6-2/TRBV6-3; cdr3_aa: CASTLDRRSYEQYF
j_call: TRBJ2-2; d_call: .; cdr3_length: 14; v_call: TRBV7-2; cdr3_aa: CASSFRGASGELFF
j_call: TRBJ2-1; d_call: TRBD2; cdr3_length: 15; v_call: TRBV6-2/TRBV6-3; cdr3_aa: CASSEGLANYNEQFF
j_call: TRBJ1-1; d_call: .; cdr3_length: 14; v_call: TRBV9; cdr3_aa: CASSVAARNTEAFF
j_call: TRBJ2-4; d_call: .; cdr3_length: 12; v_call: TRBV20-1; cdr3_aa: CSALVAKNIQYF
j_call: TRBJ2-7; d_call: TRBD2; cdr3_length: 16; v_call: TRBV5-1; cdr3_aa: CASTGGFGGNSYEQYF
j_call: TRBJ1-1; d_call: .; cdr3_length: 16; v_call: TRBV14; cdr3_aa: CASSQDWGRMNTEAFF
j_call: TRBJ1-5; d_call: .; cdr3_length: 14; v_call: TRBV9; cdr3_aa: CASSVEPGLKPQHF
j_call: TRBJ1-1; d_call: .; cdr3_length: 11; v_call: TRBV29-1; cdr3_aa: CSVEGGVGAFF
j_call: TRBJ1-1; d_call: TRBD1; cdr3_length: 15; v_call: TRBV20-1; cdr3_aa: CSASPGTGVRTEAFF
j_call: TRBJ2-2; d_call: .; cdr3_length: 13; v_call: TRBV4-1; cdr3_aa: CASSQGITGELFF
j_call: TRBJ1-2; d_call: .; cdr3_length: 12; v_call: TRBV3-1; cdr3_aa: CASSQGGNGYTF
j_call: TRBJ1-2; d_call: TRBD1; cdr3_length: 12; v_call: TRBV30; cdr3_aa: CAVGQASYGYTF
j_call: TRBJ2-3; d_call: .; cdr3_length: 15; v_call: TRBV20-1; cdr3_aa: CSARVPATSTDTQYF
j_call: TRBJ1-5; d_call: .; cdr3_length: 13; v_call: TRBV7-2; cdr3_aa: CASSFLIDQPQHF
j_call: TRBJ2-3; d_call: .; cdr3_length: 15; v_call: TRBV15; cdr3_aa: CATSRDLLGTDTQYF
j_call: TRBJ2-4; d_call: .; cdr3_length: 13; v_call: TRBV20-1; cdr3_aa: CSAITGGGDIQYF